This TCR beta chain derives from a study of cytomegalovirus exposure and HLA in healthy donors. The study's findings and limits: It was reportedly the case that the classifier diagnosed cytomegalovirus status with high specificity and sensitivity.

Here immunoSEQ multiplex PCR was the method, and the copy in TCRdb shows in-frame clones only, minus some. The table shows over 150,000 clones, with roughly 84% occurring only once. Trimming stripped 2 bases from V and 2 bases from J, with 15 bases between. Germline assignment: CDR1 KGHSH and CDR2 LQKENI. The CDR3 runs 16 residues. The donors were part of the validation cohort of more than 90 subjects. That cohort was separate from the first cohort, which comprised several hundred subjects. A remark on this clone: Antigen unknown.

The V call is TRBV18, the J call TRBJ1-2; possible D gene TRBD1, 5 bases. The clonotype originates from a woman between 18 and 30 years old in good health and CMV-seropositive. The source material was PBMCs. The CDR3 nucleotides are TGTGCCAGCTCACCAGGCCAGGGATTAATCAACTATGGCTACACCTTC. It specifies CASSPGQGLINYGYTF.